A single sample gave rise to the 19 T cell receptor beta chains below, sequenced in a study of T-cell reconstitution after alpha-beta-depleted transplantation in children. Unique molecular identifiers were built into the TCRbeta library. Each CDR3 protein is one row after TCRdb ran MiXCR on the PCR reads. This sample has some 530,000 distinct CDR3 sequences, with approximately 12% found just once. The sample here was PBMCs from the stem cell graft donor, taken from the stem cell graft. These receptors were collected from a human donor who donated a stem cell graft to a child with combined immunodeficiency.

This clonotype was counted many times. The V call is TRBV27, the J call TRBJ2-7; D not resolved. CDR1 is MNHEY, CDR2 SMNVEV, per germline (reference sequence). This CDR3 contains 14 residues. V was shortened by 1 base and J by 6 bases, with 13 bases between the two germline ends. The CDR3 DNA is TGTGCCAGCAGTTTATACCGGTCGGTAGGCGAGCAGTACTTC. This translates into CASSLYRSVGEQYF.

The chain employs TRBV24-1 and TRBJ2-3; D call uncertain. V lost 2 bases, J lost 3 bases, and 5 bases lay in between. CDR1 KGHDR and CDR2 SFDVKD come from the germline V gene. This CDR3 region has 13 residues. The CDR3 region has the DNA TGTGCCACCAGTGATTGGCAAACAGATACGCAGTATTTT. Amino acid sequence: CATSDWQTDTQYF.

This clonotype was seen a handful of times. The chain links TRBV28 to TRBJ2-2; D gene ambiguous. Deletions cut 3 bases from V and 0 bases from J, with 5 bases between. This CDR3 contains 14 residues. Germline-derived CDR1 and CDR2 are MDHEN and SYDVKM. In DNA form, the CDR3 reads TGTGCCAGCAGTTTTAGGCCGAACACCGGGGAGCTGTTTTTT. Its protein is CASSFRPNTGELFF.

This clonotype was counted a few times. The chain is built from TRBV12-3 or TRBV12-4 and TRBJ2-1; 7 nucleotides align to TRBD2. V shed 6 bases, J shed 4 bases, and the junction held 9 bases outside the gene matches. The CDR3 has 15 amino acids. The DNA for the CDR3 is TGTGCCAGCAGCCTAGGGGAGCGGGAATACAATGAGCAGTTCTTC. It encodes CASSLGEREYNEQFF.

This clonotype was counted only a few times. This sequence joins TRBV6-2 or TRBV6-3 and TRBJ2-3; TRBD1 aligns across 8 bases. V trimming: 4 bases; J trimming: 2 bases; junction bases outside the gene matches: 5. Germline V CDR1 and CDR2: MNHEY, SVGEGT. The length of the CDR3 is 15 residues. CDR3 bases: TGTGCCAGCAGTTCGGGGACAGGTTACACAGATACGCAGTATTTT. This codes for CASSSGTGYTDTQYF.

This clonotype showed up many times. The chain couples TRBV7-2 to TRBJ2-3, with 9 bases identical to TRBD2. The germline CDR1 and CDR2 sequences are SGHTA and FQGNSA. This CDR3 comprises 15 residues. The V and J ends lost 3 bases and 2 bases, in that order; junction bases with no gene match: 3. The DNA of the CDR3 is TGTGCCAGCAGCTTTCTAGCGGGGTTCACAGATACGCAGTATTTT. Its translation is CASSFLAGFTDTQYF.

V usage is TRBV9 and J usage is TRBJ2-1; D might be TRBD2 (5 bases). The CDR3 is 15 amino acids. Per germline, CDR1 SGDLS and CDR2 YYNGEE. Deletions cut 4 bases from V and 2 bases from J, with 13 bases between. The CDR3 spells CASSPDGGPYNEQFF. DNA for the CDR3: TGTGCCAGCAGCCCCGACGGCGGGCCCTACAATGAGCAGTTCTTC.

On this clonotype itself: Mismatch with germline at one junction end may stem from a read error. CDR3 coding DNA: TGTGCCAGCAGCCCCTCCGGCCACGCGGGGTTCGAGACCAAGTACTTC. It is translated as CASSPSGHAGFETKYF. The chain links TRBV7-2 to TRBJ2-5, with D possibly matching TRBD2 (6 bases). The CDR3 consists of 16 residues. CDR1 is SGHTA and CDR2 is FQGNSA in the germline V gene.

This clonotype was recorded a few times. The rearrangement joins TRBV21-1 to TRBJ1-1. TRBV21-1 is listed as a pseudogene. CDR3 length equals 15 residues. Here the CDR3 DNA reads TGTGCCAGCACCTCCAAAACGGGGTTTGACACTGAAGCTTTCTTT. Its protein product is CASTSKTGFDTEAFF.

This clonotype was recorded at least ten times. V and J are TRBV4-3 and TRBJ2-1, with TRBD2 identical over 12 bases. The CDR3 totals 15 residues. Germline V gene data show CDR1 as LGHNA and CDR2 as YSLEER. The ends lost 4 bases at V and 6 bases at J; junction bases unmatched: 4. In DNA form, the CDR3 reads TGCGCCAGCAGCCCTAGCGGGGGGGCTTCCAATGAGCAGTTCTTC. Amino acid sequence: CASSPSGGASNEQFF.

This clonotype was observed a handful of times. The chain couples TRBV10-3 to TRBJ2-1; no firm D call. The CDR3 consists of 14 residues. Per germline, CDR1 ENHRY and CDR2 SYGVKD. Trimming left V 3 bases short and J 5 bases short, with 11 bases between. The CDR3 nucleotides are TGTGCCATCAGTGACTCAAACGGCCACAATGAGCAGTTCTTC. It translates to CAISDSNGHNEQFF.

This clonotype was detected a few times. The rearrangement joins TRBV12-3 or TRBV12-4 to TRBJ2-1; 13 bases align to TRBD2. The length of the CDR3 is 18 residues. Trimming cost V 2 bases and J 5 bases; bases outside gene matches: 9. The CDR3 loop reads CASSLTATSGGWDNEQFF. The CDR3 DNA is TGTGCCAGCAGTTTAACTGCGACTAGCGGGGGGTGGGACAATGAGCAGTTCTTC.

This clonotype was detected ten times or more. The rearrangement uses TRBV6-5 and TRBJ2-7; 7 nucleotides align to TRBD2. The J segment lost 5 bases and the V segment lost 2 bases, leaving 9 bases of the junction unmatched. Germline CDR1 reads MNHEY; CDR2 reads SVGAGI. There are 15 residues in the CDR3. CDR3 loop: CASSYDQRDIHEQYF. In DNA form, the CDR3 reads TGTGCCAGCAGTTACGACCAGCGGGATATTCACGAGCAGTACTTC.

Many counts were recorded for this clonotype. The chain has TRBV7-3 and TRBJ2-1, with 7 bases lining up with TRBD2. The CDR3 totals 17 residues. CDR1 is SGHTA and CDR2 is FQGTGA in the germline V gene. V lost 1 base and J lost 4; bases outside the gene matches: 10. CDR3 loop: CASSLISGTGPYNEQFF. In nucleotides, the CDR3 is TGTGCCAGCAGCTTAATCAGCGGGACGGGACCGTACAATGAGCAGTTCTTC.

V usage is TRBV12-3 or TRBV12-4 and J usage is TRBJ2-5, with a weak D call TRBD2 (7 bases). Trimming cost V 3 bases and J 4 bases, with 15 bases left between them. The CDR3 is 15 amino acids. The CDR3 protein is CASSLGGPHPETQYF. Written as DNA, the CDR3 is TGTGCCAGCAGTTTGGGGGGGCCCCACCCAGAGACCCAGTACTTC.

This chain links TRBV6-2 or TRBV6-3 with TRBJ1-1, with 9 positions matching TRBD1. Germline-derived CDR1 and CDR2 are MNHEY and SVGEGT. CDR3 length equals 15 residues. Trimming took 2 bases from V and 3 from J; bases not matched to a gene: 4. CDR3 coding DNA: TGTGCCAGCAGTTACCCAAGACAGGGGGACACTGAAGCTTTCTTT. The encoded protein is CASSYPRQGDTEAFF.

This clonotype was found many times. This chain joins TRBV5-6 and TRBJ2-3; weak D call: TRBD1 (5 bases). Germline values: CDR1 SGHDT, CDR2 YYEEEE. This CDR3 is built from 14 residues. V was cut by 0 bases and J by 10 bases, with 15 bases left in between. CDR3 sequence: CASSLASVKGSQYF. The DNA of the CDR3 is TGTGCCAGCAGCTTGGCCTCAGTAAAGGGGTCGCAGTATTTT. The full variable domain, rest sourced from reference TRBV5-6 and TRBJ2-3, is DAGVTQSPTHLIKTRGQQVTLRCSPKSGHDTVSWYQQALGQGPQFIFQYYEEEERQRGNFPDRFSGHQFPNYSSELNVNALLLGDSALYLCASSLASVKGSQYFGPGTRLTVL.

This chain connects TRBV7-3 to TRBJ2-1, with D tentatively TRBD1 (5 bases). V was trimmed by 5 bases and J by 4 bases, leaving 18 bases between them. This CDR3 contains 16 residues. Per germline, CDR1 SGHTA and CDR2 FQGTGA. CDR3 nucleotide sequence: TGTGCCAGCAGCCCCCGCCCGAGACAGCGATACAATGAGCAGTTCTTC. Its translation: CASSPRPRQRYNEQFF. Full variable domain (outside the CDR3, taken from reference TRBV7-3 and TRBJ2-1): GAGVSQTPSNKVTEKGKYVELRCDPISGHTALYWYRQSLGQGPEFLIYFQGTGAADDSGLPNDRFFAVRPEGSVSTLKIQRTERGDSAVYLCASSPRPRQRYNEQFFGPGTRLTVL.

The chain carries TRBV13 and TRBJ2-1; unclear D gene. The germline V and J ends were trimmed by 6 bases and 9 bases, with 21 bases remaining between them. The CDR3 totals 15 residues. Germline CDR1 is PRHDT and CDR2 is FYEKMQ (reference sequence). In nucleotides, the CDR3 is TGTGCCAGCAGACTTTCCCCGGTACCAGGAAGTGAGCAGTTCTTC. It codes for CASRLSPVPGSEQFF. The variable domain in full, completed from reference TRBV13 and TRBJ2-1, reads AAGVIQSPRHLIKEKRETATLKCYPIPRHDTVYWYQQGPGQDPQFLISFYEKMQSDKGSIPDRFSAQQFSDYHSELNMSSLELGDSALYFCASRLSPVPGSEQFFGPGTRLTVL.